What follows are 31 T cell receptor beta chains derived from one specimen sequenced in a study of cytomegalovirus exposure and HLA in healthy donors. PCR involved 60 Vbeta and 13 Jbeta primers. Measured with immunoSEQ multiplex PCR; TCRdb has only the in-frame clones, and not every one. The sample holds over 100,000 clones. The sample taken for sequencing was PBMCs. These receptors all stem from a young man in good health and CMV-seronegative.

This chain uses TRBV7-2 with TRBJ1-6; TRBD1 aligns across 7 bases. Looked up from germline, CDR1 is SGHTA and CDR2 is FQGNSA. The CDR3 runs 14 residues. Trimming took 5 bases from V and 10 from J; bases not matched to a gene: 8. This CDR3 is CASSLRQGGSPLHF. In nucleotides, the CDR3 is TGTGCCAGCAGCCTCAGACAGGGTGGATCACCCCTCCACTTT.

The chain combines TRBV5-4 with TRBJ2-3, with 11 bases matching TRBD1. The V gene end was trimmed by 4 bases and the J gene end by 2 bases; junction bases not matched to a gene: 6. This CDR3 region has 16 residues. CDR1 is SGHNT, CDR2 YYREEE, per germline (reference sequence). The chain's CDR3 is CASSTWDRGDTDTQYF. The CDR3 DNA follows: TGTGCCAGCAGCACATGGGACAGGGGGGACACAGATACGCAGTATTTT.

This chain uses TRBV4-2 with TRBJ2-7; the match to TRBD2 covers 8 bases. Trimming at V came to 1 base and at J to 7 bases, leaving 9 bases not matched to a gene. CDR1 is LGHNA, CDR2 YNFKEQ, per germline. CDR3 length equals 15 residues. The CDR3 reads CASSQAGTRAGEQYF. CDR3 sequence (DNA): TGTGCCAGCAGCCAAGCCGGGACTAGGGCTGGAGAGCAGTACTTC.

V and J are TRBV30 and TRBJ2-5; TRBD1 matches 11 bases. CDR3 length: 15 residues. Germline values: CDR1 GTSNPN, CDR2 SVGIG (reference sequence). Trimming at V came to 1 base and at J to 4 bases, leaving 5 bases not matched to a gene. CDR3 sequence (DNA): TGTGCCTGGAGTGGGGGACAGGGGGTCCTAGAGACCCAGTACTTC. Its translation: CAWSGGQGVLETQYF. The full variable domain, completed using reference TRBV30 and TRBJ2-5, is SQTIHQWPATLVQPVGSPLSLECTVEGTSNPNLYWYRQAAGRGLQLLFYSVGIGQISSEVPQNLSASRPQDRQFILSSKKLLLSDSGFYLCAWSGGQGVLETQYFGPGTRLLVL.

The chain links TRBV6-6 to TRBJ2-5, with TRBD2 matching over 8 bases. CDR3 length: 15 residues. V lost 6 bases, J lost 5 bases, and 11 bases stayed unmatched. In germline, CDR1 is MNHNY, CDR2 SVGAGI (reference sequence). The chain's CDR3 is CASRSPGTSGETQYF. CDR3 bases: TGTGCCAGCAGATCGCCCGGGACTAGTGGCGAGACCCAGTACTTC.

V and J are TRBV5-6 and TRBJ1-1, with TRBD1 matching over 9 bases. V was clipped by 6 bases and J by 3 bases; unmatched bases: 12. CDR3 length equals 16 residues. CDR1 SGHDT and CDR2 YYEEEE come from the germline V gene. CDR3: CASITYRGRRDTEAFF. The CDR3, as DNA: TGTGCCAGCATCACTTACAGGGGGCGTAGGGACACTGAAGCTTTCTTT.

The V gene is TRBV28, the J gene TRBJ1-5; no definite D call. Per the germline V gene, CDR1 is MDHEN and CDR2 is SYDVKM. The CDR3 has 12 residues. Deletions cut 3 bases from V and 7 bases from J, with 7 bases between. The CDR3 loop is CASSFGEQPQHF. In DNA form, the CDR3 reads TGTGCCAGCAGTTTTGGGGAGCAGCCCCAGCATTTT. Supplemented by reference TRBV28 and TRBJ1-5, the full variable domain reads DVKVTQSSRYLVKRTGEKVFLECVQDMDHENMFWYRQDPGLGLRLIYFSYDVKMKEKGDIPEGYSVSREKKERFSLILESASTNQTSMYLCASSFGEQPQHFGDGTRLSIL.

The CDR3, as DNA: TGTGCCAGCAGCCGGGGAGATACGCAGTATTTT. It specifies CASSRGDTQYF. This sequence joins TRBV5-6 and TRBJ2-3; tentatively, D is TRBD2 (5 bases). The V gene's germline CDR1 is SGHDT and CDR2 YYEEEE. Between the trimmed V and J ends, which lost 4 bases and 5 bases, there was a span of 5 bases. The CDR3 extends over 11 amino acids.

Remarks on this clone: One junction end disagrees with the germline gene, perhaps due to a read error. The chain carries TRBV27 and TRBJ1-4; D gene ambiguous. The length of the CDR3 is 11 residues. CDR1 and CDR2 (germline): MNHEY, SMNVEV (reference sequence). CDR3 sequence: CDGMLNEKLFF. In nucleotides, the CDR3 is TGCGACGGGATGCTCAATGAAAAACTGTTTTTT. Full variable domain (remainder filled in from reference TRBV27 and TRBJ1-4): EAQVTQNPRYLITVTGKKLTVTCSQNMNHEYMSWYRQDPGLGLRQIYYSMNVEVTDKGDVPEGYKVSRKEKRNFPLILESPSPNQTSLYFCDGMLNEKLFFGSGTQLSVL.

The gene calls are TRBV9 and TRBJ2-2, with 8 positions matching TRBD1. V dropped 2 bases and J dropped 6; count of bases not matched to a gene: 12. The CDR3 spans 17 residues. The germline CDR1 and CDR2 sequences are SGDLS and YYNGEE. CDR3 sequence: CASSVTHRGTPPGELFF. CDR3 sequence (DNA): TGTGCCAGCAGCGTCACTCACAGGGGGACACCTCCCGGGGAGCTGTTTTTT.

This chain connects TRBV19 to TRBJ2-2; weak D call: TRBD2 (6 bases). This CDR3 has 17 amino acids. CDR1 LNHDA and CDR2 SQIVND come from the germline V gene (reference sequence). V was clipped by 5 bases and J by 8 bases, with 24 bases between them. The CDR3 is CASSRPSATGAPGELFF. In nucleotides, the CDR3 is TGTGCCAGTAGTCGGCCCTCGGCCACGGGAGCACCTGGGGAGCTGTTTTTT.

The chain uses TRBV18 and TRBJ2-5; 8 bases agree with TRBD1. This CDR3 region has 16 residues. V lost 2 bases to trimming and J lost 0 bases; unmatched junction nucleotides: 5. Germline CDR1 and CDR2: KGHSH and LQKENI. This CDR3 reads CASSPGQGSYQETQYF. CDR3 nucleotide sequence: TGTGCCAGCTCACCAGGACAGGGTTCCTACCAAGAGACCCAGTACTTC.

The DNA of the CDR3 is TGTGCCAGCAGCTTCGGACTAGCGGGAGTTCGCACCGGGGAGCTGTTTTTT. It codes for CASSFGLAGVRTGELFF. This chain links TRBV5-4 with TRBJ2-2; 13 positions agree with TRBD2. The CDR3 is 17 residues long. The V gene's germline CDR1 is SGHNT and CDR2 YYREEE (reference sequence). The ends lost 2 bases at V and 4 bases at J; junction bases unmatched: 5.

The rearrangement joins TRBV19 to TRBJ2-7; 10 nucleotides line up with TRBD2. The CDR3 covers 16 residues. V lost 5 bases and J lost 1; bases outside the gene matches: 8. In germline, CDR1 is LNHDA, CDR2 SQIVND (reference sequence). The DNA for the CDR3 is TGTGCCAGTAGTGCCGCCGGGACTAGCGCTTCCTACGAGCAGTACTTC. Its protein is CASSAAGTSASYEQYF. The variable domain in full, completed from reference TRBV19 and TRBJ2-7, reads DGGITQSPKYLFRKEGQNVTLSCEQNLNHDAMYWYRQDPGQGLRLIYYSQIVNDFQKGDIAEGYSVSREKKESFPLTVTSAQKNPTAFYLCASSAAGTSASYEQYFGPGTRLTVT.

This rearrangement joins TRBV5-1 to TRBJ2-3; 7 bases agree with TRBD2. Germline trimming cut 0 bases from V and 6 bases from J; bases unmatched to any gene: 10. The CDR3 loop spans 16 amino acids. CDR1 is SGHRS and CDR2 is YFSETQ in the germline V gene. The DNA of the CDR3 is TGCGCCAGCAGCTTGGCCTTGGGGGGGGTATCGGATACGCAGTATTTT. Amino acid sequence: CASSLALGGVSDTQYF.

The chain is built from TRBV4-3 and TRBJ2-6, with a possible D match to TRBD1 (6 bases). The CDR3 runs to 17 residues. The ends were cut back, 0 bases at V and 3 bases at J, with 12 bases in the middle. CDR1 is LGHNA and CDR2 is YSLEER in the germline V gene. CDR3 bases: TGCGCCAGCAGCCAAGATCTTTTAGGGGGTGGGGCCAACGTCCTGACTTTC. Its translation: CASSQDLLGGGANVLTF.

The chain has TRBV7-9 and TRBJ2-7, with D unresolved. In germline, CDR1 is SEHNR, CDR2 FQNEAQ (reference sequence). This CDR3 has 13 residues. Trimming left V 2 bases short and J 3 bases short, with 8 bases between. The chain's CDR3 is CASSLYQVYEQYF. The CDR3 DNA reads TGTGCCAGCAGCTTATATCAGGTCTACGAGCAGTACTTC. Variable domain in full (rest from reference TRBV7-9 and TRBJ2-7): DTGVSQNPRHKITKRGQNVTFRCDPISEHNRLYWYRQTLGQGPEFLTYFQNEAQLEKSRLLSDRFSAERPKGSFSTLEIQRTEQGDSAMYLCASSLYQVYEQYFGPGTRLTVT.

The J gene is TRBJ2-1, the V gene TRBV5-6; 11 positions match TRBD2. The V and J ends lost 0 bases and 0 bases, in that order; junction bases with no gene match: 8. CDR3 length: 19 residues. The germline gives CDR1 SGHDT, CDR2 YYEEEE. CDR3 bases: TGTGCCAGCAGCTTGGCTTGGCTAGCGGGGGGCCTCTCCTACAATGAGCAGTTCTTC. As protein: CASSLAWLAGGLSYNEQFF.

The chain couples TRBV9 to TRBJ2-3; 7 bases line up with TRBD2. Looked up from germline, CDR1 is SGDLS and CDR2 is YYNGEE. This CDR3 spans 16 amino acids. Trimming removed 6 bases from V and 4 bases from J; junction bases left unmatched: 14. CDR3 nucleotide sequence: TGTGCCAGCACCCGACAACCGGGACTACAGGCAGATACGCAGTATTTT. It codes for CASTRQPGLQADTQYF.

The gene calls are TRBV5-4 and TRBJ1-6; perhaps TRBD1 as D (5 bases). The germline V gene has CDR1 SGHNT and CDR2 YYREEE (reference sequence). Trimming shortened V by 4 bases and J by 9 bases, and 20 bases separated the two germline ends. This CDR3 has 16 amino acids. The CDR3: CASSPGLPVVGSPLHF. CDR3 nucleotide sequence: TGTGCCAGCAGCCCGGGACTCCCAGTGGTGGGTTCACCCCTCCACTTT.

V gene TRBV28 combines with J gene TRBJ2-1; possibly TRBD2 for D (5 bases). V was pared by 3 bases and J by 0 bases, with 9 bases between. This CDR3 has 15 residues. Per the germline V gene, CDR1 is MDHEN and CDR2 is SYDVKM. The CDR3 coding sequence is TGTGCCAGCAGTTTCGAGGGCAGCTCCTACAATGAGCAGTTCTTC. Protein: CASSFEGSSYNEQFF.

The CDR3 bases are TGCGCCAGCAGCCCTCCTGACAGGGCTTCACCCCTCCACTTT. Encoded protein: CASSPPDRASPLHF. V gene TRBV5-1 combines with J gene TRBJ1-6, with 7 bases lining up with TRBD1. The germline V gene has CDR1 SGHRS and CDR2 YFSETQ. The CDR3 runs to 14 residues. With V trimmed by 4 bases and J by 9 bases, 7 bases remained unmatched.

CDR3 nucleotide sequence: TGTGCCAGCAGAGGGCAGGGGGCTATGGGTGGGGAAAAACTGTTTTTT. Its protein product is CASRGQGAMGGEKLFF. The J gene is TRBJ1-4, the V gene TRBV6-6; 8 bases align to TRBD1. Unmatched junction bases numbered 14, after V lost 6 bases and J lost 8 bases. Germline V CDR1 and CDR2: MNHNY, SVGAGI (reference sequence). The CDR3 is 16 residues long.

The chain is built from TRBV2 and TRBJ2-3, with 7 bases matching TRBD1. Germline CDR1 reads SNHLY; CDR2 reads FYNNEI. The length of the CDR3 is 15 residues. Trimming took 3 bases from V and 0 from J; bases not matched to a gene: 3. The chain's CDR3 is CASSDDRASTDTQYF. The DNA of the CDR3 is TGTGCCAGCAGTGACGACAGGGCCAGCACAGATACGCAGTATTTT.

The rearrangement links TRBV30 to TRBJ2-7; D possibly corresponds to TRBD1 (6 bases). The V end lost 5 bases, the J end lost 3 bases, and 14 bases lay between the germline ends. Germline V lookup: CDR1 GTSNPN, CDR2 SVGIG (reference sequence). This CDR3 spans 13 amino acids. In DNA form, the CDR3 reads TGTGCCTGGGGCCGGGACACCTTCTACGAGCAGTACTTC. Its translation is CAWGRDTFYEQYF.

The chain uses TRBV30 and TRBJ1-4; 10 nucleotides match TRBD1. This CDR3 is built from 14 residues. V lost 1 base and J lost 8; bases outside the gene matches: 4. Germline V gives CDR1 GTSNPN, CDR2 SVGIG (reference sequence). CDR3 DNA sequence: TGTGCCTGGAGTGAGGGACAGGGGAAAGAAAAACTGTTTTTT. As protein: CAWSEGQGKEKLFF.

The rearrangement uses TRBV19 and TRBJ2-1; D unresolved. The germline CDR1 and CDR2 sequences are LNHDA and SQIVND (reference sequence). Trimming shortened V by 5 bases and J by 0 bases, and 11 bases separated the two germline ends. This CDR3 contains 15 residues. DNA for the CDR3: TGTGCCAGTAGTGCGCCTACCCTCTCCTACAATGAGCAGTTCTTC. This gives the protein CASSAPTLSYNEQFF.

The chain couples TRBV9 to TRBJ2-2; TRBD2 matches at 9 bases. V lost 4 bases, J lost 5 bases, and 6 bases stayed unmatched. The CDR3 length is 15 residues. Germline assignment: CDR1 SGDLS and CDR2 YYNGEE. Here the CDR3 DNA reads TGTGCCAGCAGCTCCCCGACTAGCGGAACCGGGGAGCTGTTTTTT. Translation gives CASSSPTSGTGELFF. Looking up the rest from reference TRBV9 and TRBJ2-2 gives the full variable domain: DSGVTQTPKHLITATGQRVTLRCSPRSGDLSVYWYQQSLDQGLQFLIQYYNGEERAKGNILERFSAQQFPDLHSELNLSSLELGDSALYFCASSSPTSGTGELFFGEGSRLTVL.

The CDR3 DNA reads TGTGCCAGCAGCTTGCGGCGAGGGAGGGACAATGAGCAGTTCTTC. As protein: CASSLRRGRDNEQFF. This chain joins TRBV7-3 and TRBJ2-1, with 7 bases lining up with TRBD2. Germline V gene sequence: CDR1 SGHTA, CDR2 FQGTGA. The CDR3 spans 15 residues. Losses at the gene ends were 3 bases for V and 5 bases for J; bases not matched to a gene: 7.

This sequence joins TRBV7-8 and TRBJ2-1; no clear D gene. CDR3 length: 14 amino acids. Germline CDR1 SGHVS, CDR2 FQNEAQ. Trimming left V 5 bases short and J 8 bases short, with 16 bases between. As DNA, the CDR3 is TGTGCCAGCAGCGGAACCCCGTCCCGGGATGAGCAGTTCTTC. Translation gives CASSGTPSRDEQFF.

The chain has TRBV5-1 and TRBJ2-5; D gene unclear. Judging by the DNA end, TRBJ2-7 fits better; the J call may be wrong. CDR1 is SGHRS and CDR2 is YFSETQ in the germline V gene. This CDR3 has 12 amino acids. CDR3: CASSSSSYEQYF. In DNA form, the CDR3 reads TGCGCCAGCAGTTCGAGCTCCTACGAGCAGTACTTC.